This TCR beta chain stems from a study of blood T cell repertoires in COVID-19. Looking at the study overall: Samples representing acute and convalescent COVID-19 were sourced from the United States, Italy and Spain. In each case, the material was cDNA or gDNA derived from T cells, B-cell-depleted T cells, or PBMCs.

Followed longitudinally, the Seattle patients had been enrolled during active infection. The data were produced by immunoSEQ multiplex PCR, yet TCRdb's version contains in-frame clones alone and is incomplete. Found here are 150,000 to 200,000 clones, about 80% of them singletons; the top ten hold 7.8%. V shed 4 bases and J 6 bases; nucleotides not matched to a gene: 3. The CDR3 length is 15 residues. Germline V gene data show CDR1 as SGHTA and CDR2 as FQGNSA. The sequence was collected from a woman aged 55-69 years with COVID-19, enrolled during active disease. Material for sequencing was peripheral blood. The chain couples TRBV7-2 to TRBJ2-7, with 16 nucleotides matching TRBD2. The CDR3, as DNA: TGTGCCAGCAGCTCCGGGACTAGCGGGAGGGGCGAGCAGTACTTC. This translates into CASSSGTSGRGEQYF.